Listed here are 25 T cell receptor beta chains from one sample, sequenced in a study of blood T cell repertoires in COVID-19. Sequencing used immunoSEQ multiplex PCR; TCRdb keeps in-frame clones, though not all of them. The sample holds 140,000 to 150,000 clones; 80% to 90% are singletons and the top ten take 13%. Sequences were obtained from peripheral blood. Every receptor here comes from a man aged 18 to 29 with COVID-19, enrolled during active disease.

V usage is TRBV30 and J usage is TRBJ2-5; D not resolved. V lost 2 bases to trimming and J lost 0 bases, with 13 bases between them. Per germline, CDR1 GTSNPN and CDR2 SVGIG (reference sequence). This CDR3 contains 15 residues. The CDR3 DNA follows: TGTGCCTGGAGTACCTCGCACGGGTACCAAGAGACCCAGTACTTC. It specifies CAWSTSHGYQETQYF.

The chain joins TRBV28 to TRBJ1-1; D not resolved. Germline V CDR1 and CDR2: MDHEN, SYDVKM. The CDR3 is 15 amino acids. V lost 5 bases and J 4 bases, leaving 17 bases between the germline ends. In DNA, the CDR3 is TGTGCCAGCAGTATACCAACGTTCGGTGGCACTGAAGCTTTCTTT. This encodes CASSIPTFGGTEAFF.

A remark on this clone: Other DNA sequences in this sample translate to the same CDR3. The chain joins TRBV19 to TRBJ2-1; D may be TRBD2 (6 bases). The CDR3 extends over 13 amino acids. Germline V gene data show CDR1 as LNHDA and CDR2 as SQIVND (reference sequence). Trimming took 7 bases from V and 4 from J, leaving 11 bases between them. The CDR3 spells CASTPGSYNEQFF. CDR3 sequence (DNA): TGTGCCAGTACCCCCGGGAGTTACAATGAGCAGTTCTTC.

The rearrangement joins TRBV10-3 to TRBJ2-4; 9 bases agree with TRBD1. CDR1 and CDR2 from the germline V gene are ENHRY and SYGVKD. The length of the CDR3 is 18 residues. Unmatched junction bases numbered 13, after V lost 6 bases and J lost 1 base. CDR3 residues: CAISRDRALSSAKNIQYF. The DNA of the CDR3 is TGTGCCATCAGCCGGGACAGGGCCCTATCTAGCGCCAAAAACATTCAGTACTTC.

The chain has TRBV7-8 and TRBJ2-7; TRBD2 aligns across 13 bases. Germline V gene sequence: CDR1 SGHVS, CDR2 FQNEAQ. The CDR3 sequence is 15 residues long. Trimming cost V 1 base and J 8 bases; bases outside gene matches: 5. The DNA of the CDR3 is TGTGCCAGCAGCTTAGGACTAGCGGGAGGTATTAAGCAGTACTTC. This codes for CASSLGLAGGIKQYF.

The chain is built from TRBV7-3 and TRBJ1-1; D is uncertain. This CDR3 spans 15 amino acids. Trimming took 0 bases from V and 0 from J, leaving 8 bases between them. Germline V lookup: CDR1 SGHTA, CDR2 FQGTGA. CDR3 in amino acids: CASSLTGSMNTEAFF. CDR3 DNA: TGTGCCAGCAGCTTAACGGGCAGCATGAACACTGAAGCTTTCTTT.

This clone was detected only a few times. This chain uses TRBV28 with TRBJ2-7; unclear D gene. Trimming stripped 2 bases from V and 3 bases from J, with 5 bases between. Germline V CDR1 and CDR2: MDHEN, SYDVKM. This CDR3 is built from 12 residues. The CDR3 DNA reads as TGTGCCAGCAGTTTAACGGTCTACGAGCAGTACTTC. This translates into CASSLTVYEQYF.

V gene TRBV7-9 combines with J gene TRBJ2-7; 7 nucleotides line up with TRBD2. The CDR3 covers 13 residues. After removal of 2 bases from V and 4 bases from J, the junction contained 2 bases not matched to a gene. From germline, CDR1 is SEHNR and CDR2 FQNEAQ (reference sequence). The DNA of the CDR3 is TGTGCCAGCAGCTTATTAGCGGGTTACGAGCAGTACTTC. Its translation is CASSLLAGYEQYF. The full variable domain, in which reference TRBV7-9 and TRBJ2-7 provide the parts outside the CDR3, is DTGVSQNPRHKITKRGQNVTFRCDPISEHNRLYWYRQTLGQGPEFLTYFQNEAQLEKSRLLSDRFSAERPKGSFSTLEIQRTEQGDSAMYLCASSLLAGYEQYFGPGTRLTVT.

The chain carries TRBV6-6 and TRBJ2-7; no definite D call. Per germline, CDR1 MNHNY and CDR2 SVGAGI (reference sequence). V lost 0 bases, J lost 9 bases, and 6 bases lay in between. The CDR3 has 11 residues. CDR3 sequence (DNA): TGTGCCAGCAGTTACTCCCTCGGGCAGTACTTC. Its translation: CASSYSLGQYF.

The chain uses TRBV7-9 and TRBJ2-1, with 7 nucleotides matching TRBD1. Germline CDR1 reads SEHNR; CDR2 reads FQNEAQ (reference sequence). J was trimmed by 4 bases and V by 7 bases; bases with no gene match: 10. The length of the CDR3 is 15 residues. CDR3 sequence: CASTNPGTAYNEQFF. The CDR3 DNA follows: TGTGCCAGCACCAACCCCGGGACAGCATACAATGAGCAGTTCTTC.

The V and J genes are TRBV28 and TRBJ1-1; D is possibly TRBD1 (6 bases). Trimming cost V 4 bases and J 4 bases, with 22 bases left between them. This CDR3 is built from 17 residues. The V gene's germline CDR1 is MDHEN and CDR2 SYDVKM. This CDR3 reads CASSSPDGEGGGTEAFF. CDR3 in DNA: TGTGCCAGCAGTTCTCCTGACGGGGAGGGAGGGGGCACTGAAGCTTTCTTT.

The V and J genes are TRBV2 and TRBJ2-7; D possibly corresponds to TRBD1 (5 bases). The V end was cut by 4 bases, the J end by 7 bases, with 14 bases between. CDR3 size: 13 residues. Germline V gives CDR1 SNHLY, CDR2 FYNNEI. The CDR3 DNA reads as TGTGCCAGCAGTGGTGTAAGGGGTGGGGAGCAGTACTTC. Its translation: CASSGVRGGEQYF. Supplemented by reference TRBV2 and TRBJ2-7, the full variable domain reads EPEVTQTPSHQVTQMGQEVILRCVPISNHLYFYWYRQILGQKVEFLVSFYNNEISEKSEIFDDQFSVERPDGSNFTLKIRSTKLEDSAMYFCASSGVRGGEQYFGPGTRLTVT.

This chain connects TRBV19 to TRBJ2-5, with a weak D call TRBD2 (6 bases). V was shortened by 3 bases and J by 5 bases, with 16 bases between the two germline ends. Germline CDR1 reads LNHDA; CDR2 reads SQIVND (reference sequence). The CDR3 has 15 residues. Here the CDR3 reads CASSMGGTLGETQYF. CDR3 sequence (DNA): TGTGCCAGTAGTATGGGGGGTACCCTGGGGGAGACCCAGTACTTC.

V usage is TRBV27 and J usage is TRBJ2-5, with D possibly being TRBD2 (6 bases). CDR3 length: 17 residues. From germline, CDR1 is MNHEY and CDR2 SMNVEV (reference sequence). The germline V and J ends were trimmed by 6 bases and 4 bases, with 24 bases remaining between them. This CDR3 reads CASRHLQGRERRETQYF. DNA of the CDR3: TGTGCCAGCAGGCACCTCCAGGGCCGGGAGCGCCGAGAGACCCAGTACTTC.

For the CDR3, the DNA is TGTGCCTGGAGCGACAGGTTTGGGTTAAAAGCTTTCTTT. Protein: CAWSDRFGLKAFF. This chain joins TRBV30 and TRBJ1-1; a possible D gene is TRBD1 (6 bases). Trimming shortened V by 3 bases and J by 9 bases, and 17 bases separated the two germline ends. This CDR3 has 13 residues. Germline V gives CDR1 GTSNPN, CDR2 SVGIG (reference sequence).

This chain connects TRBV9 to TRBJ2-3; 10 bases are a match to TRBD2. Germline CDR1 reads SGDLS; CDR2 reads YYNGEE. This CDR3 has 15 amino acids. The junction had 4 bases not matched to a gene; V was cut back by 1 base and J by 5 bases. The CDR3 nucleotides are TGTGCCAGCAGCGTATTCCTAGCGGGAGTAGATACGCAGTATTTT. It is translated as CASSVFLAGVDTQYF. Full variable domain (rest looked up from reference TRBV9 and TRBJ2-3): DSGVTQTPKHLITATGQRVTLRCSPRSGDLSVYWYQQSLDQGLQFLIQYYNGEERAKGNILERFSAQQFPDLHSELNLSSLELGDSALYFCASSVFLAGVDTQYFGPGTRLTVL.

This chain links TRBV24-1 with TRBJ2-5; D gene unclear. Germline values: CDR1 KGHDR, CDR2 SFDVKD. The CDR3 consists of 13 residues. The germline V and J ends were trimmed by 8 bases and 5 bases, with 14 bases remaining between them. In DNA, the CDR3 is TGTGCCACCACACCAAACCACGGGGAGACCCAGTACTTC. Protein: CATTPNHGETQYF.

DNA of the CDR3: TGTGCCAGCAGTTCCCCTAGCGGGAGGGCCCACGAGCAGTACTTC. Protein product: CASSSPSGRAHEQYF. The chain employs TRBV28 and TRBJ2-7; the match to TRBD2 covers 12 bases. This CDR3 has 15 amino acids. With 4 bases clipped from V and 5 bases from J, the junction kept 6 bases outside the gene matches. Germline V CDR1 and CDR2: MDHEN, SYDVKM.

This clone appeared a few times. This chain links TRBV24-1 with TRBJ2-2; D call uncertain. The germline V gene has CDR1 KGHDR and CDR2 SFDVKD. The CDR3 runs 16 residues. V was clipped by 2 bases and J by 1 base, with 10 bases between them. The CDR3 coding sequence is TGTGCCACCAGTGATTCGGCTAGACTGAACACCGGGGAGCTGTTTTTT. Its translation is CATSDSARLNTGELFF.

The V and J genes are TRBV15 and TRBJ2-1; TRBD2 matches 8 bases. J gave up 11 bases and V 4 bases, and 10 bases lay outside the gene matches. This CDR3 is 14 amino acids long. The germline CDR1 and CDR2 sequences are LNHNV and YYDKDF (reference sequence). CDR3 sequence (DNA): TGTGCCACCAGCACAACACTAGCGGACCCCCAGCAGTTCTTC. The encoded protein is CATSTTLADPQQFF.

This sequence joins TRBV27 and TRBJ2-4, with D possibly matching TRBD2 (6 bases). CDR1 MNHEY and CDR2 SMNVEV come from the germline V gene (reference sequence). Between the trimmed V and J ends, which lost 3 bases and 9 bases, there was a span of 15 bases. CDR3 length equals 14 residues. The CDR3 here is CASSFGPQAGIQYF. The CDR3 coding sequence is TGTGCCAGCAGTTTTGGGCCCCAAGCGGGCATTCAGTACTTC.

This sequence joins TRBV3-1 (or the pseudogene TRBV3-2) and TRBJ1-1; 8 positions agree with TRBD1. Germline V gives CDR1 LGHDT, CDR2 YNNKEL (reference sequence). The CDR3 loop spans 12 amino acids. With 4 bases clipped from V and 8 bases from J, the junction kept 3 bases outside the gene matches. CDR3 protein: CASSLRTGEAFF. The CDR3 DNA reads as TGTGCCAGCAGCCTCCGGACAGGGGAAGCTTTCTTT.

The chain links TRBV20-1 to TRBJ1-5; D is possibly TRBD1 (5 bases). Germline assignment: CDR1 DFQATT and CDR2 SNEGSKA (reference sequence). The V end lost 3 bases, the J end lost 7 bases, and 19 bases lay between the germline ends. The CDR3 is 15 residues long. The CDR3 reads CSASPDQGLGQPQHF. As DNA, the CDR3 is TGCAGTGCTAGTCCGGATCAGGGATTGGGGCAGCCCCAGCATTTT.

V is TRBV28 and J is TRBJ2-1; the match to TRBD2 covers 14 bases. With 2 bases clipped from V and 6 bases from J, the junction kept 3 bases outside the gene matches. The CDR3 spans 16 residues. Germline values: CDR1 MDHEN, CDR2 SYDVKM. The CDR3 loop is CASSLGLAGGINEQFF. The CDR3 bases are TGTGCCAGCAGTTTAGGACTAGCGGGAGGCATCAATGAGCAGTTCTTC.

A note on this clone: The junction does not match germline at one end; this may be a read error. The V call is TRBV3-1 (or the pseudogene TRBV3-2), the J call TRBJ1-4; no clear D gene. The CDR3 totals 11 residues. Germline V gene lookup returns CDR1 LGHDT and CDR2 YNNKEL (reference sequence). The CDR3: CASSSTEKLLF. CDR3 coding DNA: TGTGCCAGCAGCTCTACTGAAAAACTGCTTTTT.